The entry below describes one T cell receptor (beta chain). The sample is drawn from a study of CD8 T cells in Susac syndrome. Random hexamers served to reverse transcribe roughly 0.5 to 1 ug RNA. TCRdb re-derived calls from the immunoSEQ multiplex PCR reads in MiXCR, one entry per CDR3 protein. The table lists fewer than 80,000 distinct CDR3 sequences, roughly 94% of them singletons. The CDR3 extends over 15 amino acids. Per germline, CDR1 KGHDR and CDR2 SFDVKD. V dropped 6 bases and J dropped 6; count of bases not matched to a gene: 11. Sequenced sample: CD8+ T cells from PBMCs. This sequence was found in a human donor with multiple sclerosis. The chain employs TRBV24-1 and TRBJ1-2; 8 bases are shared with TRBD1. Here the CDR3 reads CATSSRGRSFDGYTF. DNA for the CDR3: TGTGCCACCAGTTCCAGGGGGCGGTCCTTTGATGGCTACACCTTC.